The clone carrying this T cell receptor beta chain has a single count. Its antigen is currently unknown. This sample stems from a study of OX40 agonist ivuxolimab in advanced cancers. Study-wide context: In this cohort, patients received ivuxolimab, an agonistic anti-OX40 (CD134) antibody. The group had a mean age of approximately 60 years, ranged from about 23 to 85, and was 80% to 85% male. General study findings and limits: Mean expanded clone counts were higher in CD8+ than CD4+ T cells. At doses 0.1 to 3.0 mg/kg, CD4+ and CD8+ clones expanded.

Only in-frame clones appear in the TCRdb table, and some are missing; sequencing was by immunoSEQ multiplex PCR. The profile shows around 23,000 clones, 80% to 90% of them singletons. V was pared by 0 bases and J by 5 bases, with 6 bases of the junction left unmatched. Germline V gene data show CDR1 as SGHRS and CDR2 as YFSETQ. The CDR3 contains 15 residues. The receptor comes from an adult with an advanced solid tumor such as melanoma, head and neck, liver or kidney cancer. Sequenced material: CD4+ or CD8+ T cells sorted from blood, taken in a trial of the OX40 agonist ivuxolimab. The gene calls are TRBV5-1 and TRBJ2-7, with 9 bases that match TRBD1. The CDR3 reads CASSLGPGQGHEQYF. Here the CDR3 DNA reads TGCGCCAGCAGCTTGGGACCGGGACAGGGCCACGAGCAGTACTTC.